This entry lists 26 T cell receptor beta chains sequenced from one sample in a study of graft-versus-host responses after intestinal transplantation (dated by TCRdb to about 2021). These TCRs are of unknown antigen specificity. The sample's time point label, decoded: cells obtained before transplantation from donor or recipient. The library was made by the immunoSEQ multiplex PCR assay. Drawn from immuneACCESS, this table holds only the in-frame rearrangements with V and J called that TCRdb kept. Clones are partly lost; checked studies trace under half to an unresolved V gene and leave the rest unexplained. This sample gives approximately 110,000 clones in total; just under 95% of them show up just once. Around 1.2% of the sample is taken by the ten largest. Sample: unstimulated CD8+ T cells sorted from spleen or lymph node cells, taken before transplant. The receptor set was obtained from a human donor who was the organ donor for an intestinal transplant.

J is TRBJ1-1 and V is TRBV10-1, with 9 bases fitting TRBD1. V trimming: 0 bases; J trimming: 3 bases; junction bases outside the gene matches: 2. CDR1 is WNHNN and CDR2 is SYGVQD in the germline V gene (reference sequence). The CDR3 has 15 amino acids. CDR3 amino acids: CASSESGDRDTEAFF. DNA for the CDR3: TGCGCCAGCAGTGAGTCGGGGGACAGGGACACTGAAGCTTTCTTT.

The rearrangement joins TRBV5-1 to TRBJ2-1, with 8 bases lining up with TRBD2. The V gene end was trimmed by 4 bases and the J gene end by 2 bases; junction bases not matched to a gene: 8. Germline lookup yields CDR1 SGHRS and CDR2 YFSETQ. There are 16 residues in the CDR3. This CDR3 is CASSPDRLAPYNEQFF. CDR3 DNA sequence: TGCGCCAGCAGCCCCGACCGACTAGCGCCCTACAATGAGCAGTTCTTC.

The chain couples TRBV19 to TRBJ2-1, with 10 bases lining up with TRBD2. CDR1 is LNHDA and CDR2 is SQIVND in the germline V gene (reference sequence). The CDR3 runs to 18 residues. V trimming: 1 base; J trimming: 0 bases; junction bases outside the gene matches: 6. The CDR3 nucleotides read TGTGCCAGTAGTATAGTTCAACTAGCGGGGAGCTCCTACAATGAGCAGTTCTTC. It yields the protein CASSIVQLAGSSYNEQFF.

The genes are TRBV2 and TRBJ2-1; D remains ambiguous. CDR3 size: 13 residues. Germline CDR1 reads SNHLY; CDR2 reads FYNNEI. V lost 4 bases and J lost 7, with 11 bases in between. The CDR3 here is CASSGLVQNEQFF. In DNA form, the CDR3 reads TGTGCCAGCAGTGGACTGGTCCAAAATGAGCAGTTCTTC.

This clone was seen a single time. The rearrangement joins TRBV7-9 to TRBJ2-7; tentatively, D is TRBD2 (5 bases). Germline V lookup: CDR1 SEHNR, CDR2 FQNEAQ (reference sequence). The V gene lost 5 bases and the J gene lost 5 bases, with 10 bases spanning the gap. CDR3 length: 12 amino acids. CDR3 bases: TGTGCCAGCAGCGGACTCAGGAACGAGCAGTACTTC. Encoded protein: CASSGLRNEQYF.

J is TRBJ2-5 and V is TRBV27; D gene uncertain. Between the trimmed V and J ends, which lost 3 bases and 2 bases, there was a span of 10 bases. This CDR3 is 14 amino acids long. Germline V gene lookup returns CDR1 MNHEY and CDR2 SMNVEV (reference sequence). Here the CDR3 reads CASSFLGKQETQYF. The CDR3 DNA is TGTGCCAGCAGTTTTTTAGGGAAGCAAGAGACCCAGTACTTC.

The sample holds a few counts of this clone. The chain carries TRBV10-3 and TRBJ1-2; no clear D. The CDR3 spans 12 residues. CDR1 and CDR2 from the germline V gene are ENHRY and SYGVKD. Trimming took 5 bases from V and 5 from J, leaving 9 bases between them. The CDR3 DNA is TGTGCCATCAGTATGGCCGGATATGGCTACACCTTC. It codes for CAISMAGYGYTF.

Concerning this clone itself: A read error may account for a junction end that differs from germline. V gene TRBV27 combines with J gene TRBJ1-2, with 9 bases matching TRBD1. CDR3 size: 13 residues. Per germline, CDR1 MNHEY and CDR2 SMNVEV (reference sequence). The CDR3 region has the DNA TGTGCCAGCAGTTTAACAGGGGGCTCTGGCTGCACCTTC. Translated: CASSLTGGSGCTF.

The chain employs TRBV28 and TRBJ2-7, with D possibly TRBD1 on 5 matching bases. CDR1 and CDR2 from the germline V gene are MDHEN and SYDVKM. The CDR3 sequence is 14 residues long. V was shortened by 6 bases and J by 5 bases, with 17 bases between the two germline ends. This CDR3 reads CASRDAGFVDEQYF. CDR3 in DNA: TGTGCCAGCAGGGATGCAGGGTTCGTGGACGAGCAGTACTTC. Drawing the rest from reference TRBV28 and TRBJ2-7, the complete variable domain is DVKVTQSSRYLVKRTGEKVFLECVQDMDHENMFWYRQDPGLGLRLIYFSYDVKMKEKGDIPEGYSVSREKKERFSLILESASTNQTSMYLCASRDAGFVDEQYFGPGTRLTVT.

The chain employs TRBV19 and TRBJ2-1; D gene uncertain. Trimming removed 6 bases at V and 3 bases at J, with 9 bases between. Germline V gives CDR1 LNHDA, CDR2 SQIVND (reference sequence). This CDR3 is 13 amino acids long. CDR3 sequence reads: CASSALVYNEQFF. The CDR3 DNA reads TGTGCCAGTAGCGCCCTAGTCTACAATGAGCAGTTCTTC.

The chain has TRBV7-6 and TRBJ2-7; 7 bases map to TRBD1. Trimming took 1 base from V and 5 from J; bases not matched to a gene: 5. This CDR3 is 14 amino acids long. Germline V gives CDR1 SGHVS, CDR2 FNYEAQ. The CDR3 coding sequence is TGTGCCAGCAGCTTAGGCGACAGGGCCCACGAGCAGTACTTC. Its protein is CASSLGDRAHEQYF.

The chain couples TRBV6-4 to TRBJ2-7; weak D call: TRBD2 (6 bases). The CDR3 runs 16 residues. The ends were cut back, 6 bases at V and 7 bases at J, with 25 bases in the middle. CDR1 MRHNA and CDR2 SNTAGT come from the germline V gene. CDR3 in DNA: TGTGCCAGCAGGCCGCTCCTAGCGCTACCTCCGGGGGAGCAGTACTTC. This encodes CASRPLLALPPGEQYF.

This clone has only one observation. The chain is built from TRBV4-1 and TRBJ2-3, with TRBD2 identical over 15 bases. The germline gives CDR1 MGHRA, CDR2 YSYEKL. CDR3 length: 21 residues. Trimming took 3 bases from V and 3 from J; bases not matched to a gene: 16. The DNA of the CDR3 is TGCGCCAGCAGCCATCCTCCCGGACTAGCGGGAGGGCCTTTTCAGACAGATACGCAGTATTTT. Protein product: CASSHPPGLAGGPFQTDTQYF.

This clone appeared a single time. The chain has TRBV30 and TRBJ1-4; D is ambiguous. Germline assignment: CDR1 GTSNPN and CDR2 SVGIG (reference sequence). The CDR3 loop spans 13 amino acids. V shed 4 bases and J shed 0 bases, with 6 bases lying between them. The CDR3 sequence: CAWTGTTNEKLFF. The CDR3 DNA is TGTGCCTGGACGGGGACAACTAATGAAAAACTGTTTTTT. Based on the CDR3 plus reference TRBV30 and TRBJ1-4, the full variable domain is SQTIHQWPATLVQPVGSPLSLECTVEGTSNPNLYWYRQAAGRGLQLLFYSVGIGQISSEVPQNLSASRPQDRQFILSSKKLLLSDSGFYLCAWTGTTNEKLFFGSGTQLSVL.

This chain joins TRBV27 and TRBJ1-5; no definite D call. Germline V gives CDR1 MNHEY, CDR2 SMNVEV (reference sequence). The CDR3 contains 14 residues. V was pared by 2 bases and J by 7 bases, with 12 bases between. CDR3 sequence (DNA): TGTGCCAGCAGTTTACGTCAAGGTGGGCAGCCCCAGCATTTT. Its protein product is CASSLRQGGQPQHF.

CDR3 in amino acids: CSVEGGEGTGELFF. CDR3 bases: TGCAGCGTTGAAGGAGGGGAGGGAACCGGGGAGCTGTTTTTT. The chain employs TRBV29-1 and TRBJ2-2; 7 bases are shared with TRBD2. The CDR3 covers 14 residues. J gave up 5 bases and V 1 base, and 4 bases lay outside the gene matches. CDR1 SQVTM and CDR2 ANQGSEA come from the germline V gene.

The CDR3 DNA reads TGTGCCAGCAGCTCCCTCGAAAACACCATATATTTT. This gives the protein CASSSLENTIYF. The chain links TRBV9 to TRBJ1-3; D unclear. Deletions cut 4 bases from V and 6 bases from J, with 8 bases between. There are 12 residues in the CDR3. The germline CDR1 and CDR2 sequences are SGDLS and YYNGEE.

Here the CDR3 reads CASRVTVSGANVLTF. The CDR3 coding sequence is TGTGCCAGCAGGGTTACAGTCTCTGGGGCCAACGTCCTGACTTTC. The rearrangement uses TRBV2 and TRBJ2-6; no clear D gene. Trimming shortened V by 6 bases and J by 0 bases, and 9 bases separated the two germline ends. CDR1 SNHLY and CDR2 FYNNEI come from the germline V gene. This CDR3 is built from 15 residues.

This chain joins TRBV27 and TRBJ1-1; D not resolved. The CDR3 is 13 amino acids. Trimming removed 0 bases at V and 8 bases at J, with 10 bases between. Germline V gene data show CDR1 as MNHEY and CDR2 as SMNVEV (reference sequence). CDR3 residues: CASSLSIAREAFF. The CDR3 bases are TGTGCCAGCAGTTTATCGATAGCCCGCGAAGCTTTCTTT.

The gene calls are TRBV7-9 and TRBJ2-1, with D unclear. V lost 1 base to trimming and J lost 0 bases, with 7 bases between them. CDR1 and CDR2 (germline): SEHNR, FQNEAQ (reference sequence). The CDR3 contains 15 residues. The CDR3 DNA follows: TGTGCCAGCAGCTTAGGACGAGACTCCTACAATGAGCAGTTCTTC. Encoded protein: CASSLGRDSYNEQFF.

J is TRBJ1-2 and V is TRBV28; D is possibly TRBD1 (6 bases). CDR1 and CDR2 from the germline V gene are MDHEN and SYDVKM. This CDR3 spans 15 amino acids. The V end was cut by 6 bases, the J end by 4 bases, with 18 bases between. The CDR3 sequence: CASSPTGPSSYGYTF. CDR3 DNA sequence: TGTGCCAGCAGCCCTACAGGGCCCAGTTCCTATGGCTACACCTTC.

V and J are TRBV11-2 and TRBJ2-5; the D gene is possibly TRBD2 (5 bases). The germline V gene encodes CDR1 SGHAT and CDR2 FQNNGV. The CDR3 extends over 15 amino acids. V dropped 0 bases and J dropped 8 bases, with 16 bases sitting between them. CDR3 nucleotides: TGTGCCAGCAGCTTAGATTGGGAGCCTCCCGCAACCCAGTACTTC. This codes for CASSLDWEPPATQYF.

The rearrangement uses TRBV25-1 and TRBJ1-3; D is perhaps TRBD1 (6 bases). Germline V gene lookup returns CDR1 MGHDK and CDR2 SYGVNS. The CDR3 loop spans 16 amino acids. Trimming took 4 bases from V and 0 from J, leaving 13 bases between them. This chain's CDR3 is CASSVQGPPSGNTIYF. The CDR3 bases are TGTGCCAGCAGTGTCCAGGGGCCCCCCTCTGGAAACACCATATATTTT.

The chain employs TRBV30 and TRBJ2-7; no clear D gene. Looked up from germline, CDR1 is GTSNPN and CDR2 is SVGIG (reference sequence). There are 13 residues in the CDR3. Trimming stripped 0 bases from V and 3 bases from J, with 9 bases between. The CDR3 loop reads CAWSVSGGYEQYF. The CDR3 nucleotides read TGTGCCTGGAGTGTATCGGGCGGCTACGAGCAGTACTTC.

This clone appeared once. The V gene is TRBV4-3, the J gene TRBJ1-4; TRBD1 matches at 8 bases. This CDR3 spans 14 amino acids. The junction had 6 bases not matched to a gene; V was cut back by 4 bases and J by 8 bases. Looked up from germline, CDR1 is LGHNA and CDR2 is YSLEER. CDR3 in amino acids: CASSPDRGREKLFF. For the CDR3, the DNA is TGCGCCAGCAGCCCAGACAGGGGCAGAGAAAAACTGTTTTTT.

A note on this clone: Distinct nucleotide sequences in the sample also encode this CDR3. The gene calls are TRBV6-6 and TRBJ2-7, with 10 bases that match TRBD1. Trimming cost V 4 bases and J 6 bases; bases outside gene matches: 6. Germline V gene data show CDR1 as MNHNY and CDR2 as SVGAGI (reference sequence). This CDR3 has 14 residues. The CDR3 coding sequence is TGTGCCAGCAGTTGGGGGACAGGGGTTGCCGAGCAGTACTTC. This codes for CASSWGTGVAEQYF.